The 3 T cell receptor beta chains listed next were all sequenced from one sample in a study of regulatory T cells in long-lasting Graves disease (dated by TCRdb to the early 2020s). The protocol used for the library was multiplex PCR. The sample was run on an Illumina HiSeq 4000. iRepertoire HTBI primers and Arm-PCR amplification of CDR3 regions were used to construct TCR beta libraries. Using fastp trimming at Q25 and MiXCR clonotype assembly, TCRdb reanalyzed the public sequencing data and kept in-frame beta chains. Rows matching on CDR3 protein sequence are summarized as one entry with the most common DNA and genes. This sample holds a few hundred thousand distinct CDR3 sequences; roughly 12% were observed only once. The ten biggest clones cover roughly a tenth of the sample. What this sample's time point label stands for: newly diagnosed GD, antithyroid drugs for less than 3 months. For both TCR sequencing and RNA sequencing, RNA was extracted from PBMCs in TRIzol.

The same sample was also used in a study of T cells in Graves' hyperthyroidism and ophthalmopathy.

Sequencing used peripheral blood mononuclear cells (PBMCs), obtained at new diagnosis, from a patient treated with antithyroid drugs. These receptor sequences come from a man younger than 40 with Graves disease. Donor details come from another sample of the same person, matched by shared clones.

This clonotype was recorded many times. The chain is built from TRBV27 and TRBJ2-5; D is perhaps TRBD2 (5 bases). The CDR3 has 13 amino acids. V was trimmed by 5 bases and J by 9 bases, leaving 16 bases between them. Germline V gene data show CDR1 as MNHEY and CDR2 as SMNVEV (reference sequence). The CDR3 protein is CASSPNSPGAQYF. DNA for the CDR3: TGTGCCAGCAGTCCAAACAGTCCCGGGGCCCAGTACTTC.

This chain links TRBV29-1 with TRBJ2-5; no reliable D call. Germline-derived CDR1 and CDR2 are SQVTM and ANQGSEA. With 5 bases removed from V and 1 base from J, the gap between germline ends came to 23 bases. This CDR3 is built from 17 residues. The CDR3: CSVSGTSILYAQETQYF. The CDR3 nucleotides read TGCAGCGTTTCCGGCACTTCCATCCTGTACGCCCAAGAGACCCAGTACTTC.

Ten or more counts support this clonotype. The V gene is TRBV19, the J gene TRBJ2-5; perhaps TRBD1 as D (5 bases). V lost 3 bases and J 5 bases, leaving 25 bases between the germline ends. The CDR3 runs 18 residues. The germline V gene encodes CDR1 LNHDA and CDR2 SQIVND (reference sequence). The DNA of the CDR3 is TGTGCCAGTAGTATCGGGTTTTACGGCAGGGCGCCCGGGGAGACCCAGTACTTC. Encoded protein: CASSIGFYGRAPGETQYF.